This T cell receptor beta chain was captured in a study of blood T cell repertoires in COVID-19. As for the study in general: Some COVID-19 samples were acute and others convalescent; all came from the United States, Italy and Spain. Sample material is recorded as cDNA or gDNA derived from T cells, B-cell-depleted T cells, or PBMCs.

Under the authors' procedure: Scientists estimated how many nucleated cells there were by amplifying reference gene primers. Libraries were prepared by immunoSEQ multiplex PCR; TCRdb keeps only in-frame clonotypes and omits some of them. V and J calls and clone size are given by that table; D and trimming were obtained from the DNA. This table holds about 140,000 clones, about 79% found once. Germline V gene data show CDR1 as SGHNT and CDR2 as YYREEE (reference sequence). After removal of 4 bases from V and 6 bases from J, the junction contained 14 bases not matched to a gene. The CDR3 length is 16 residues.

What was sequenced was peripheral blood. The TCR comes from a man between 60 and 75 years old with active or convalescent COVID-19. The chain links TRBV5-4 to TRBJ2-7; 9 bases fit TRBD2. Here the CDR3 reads CASSPGTSRALIEQYV. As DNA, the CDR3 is TGTGCCAGCAGCCCAGGGACTAGCCGGGCCCTAATCGAGCAGTACGTC.